The T cell receptor (beta chain) described here comes from a study of blood T cell repertoires in COVID-19. Across the study: COVID-19 samples from acute and convalescent phases originated in the United States, Italy and Spain. T cells, B-cell-depleted T cells, or PBMCs provided the cDNA or gDNA that served as material.

The CDR3 spans 14 residues. With V trimmed by 5 bases and J by 8 bases, 5 bases remained unmatched. Germline values: CDR1 SGHTA, CDR2 FQGNSA. Per the authors' pipeline: Reference gene primer amplification yielded estimated nucleated cell counts. The table came from immunoSEQ multiplex PCR; TCRdb's copy has only in-frame clones and leaves some out. V and J calls and clone size are given by that table; D and trimming were obtained from the DNA. The sample holds 200,000 to 250,000 clones, around 84% seen once. V is TRBV7-2 and J is TRBJ1-4; 10 bases fit TRBD1. The TCR sequence derives from a man aged 25-45 years with active or convalescent COVID-19. Sequenced material: peripheral blood. CDR3 loop: CASSPTGGREKLFF. The DNA for the CDR3 is TGTGCCAGCAGCCCGACAGGGGGCAGGGAAAAACTGTTTTTT. Using reference TRBV7-2 and TRBJ1-4 for the parts outside the CDR3, the full variable domain is GAGVSQSPSNKVTEKGKDVELRCDPISGHTALYWYRQSLGQGLEFLIYFQGNSAPDKSGLPSDRFSAERTGGSVSTLTIQRTQQEDSAVYLCASSPTGGREKLFFGSGTQLSVL.